These 3 T cell receptor beta chains share one sample of origin, sequenced in a study of regulatory T cells in long-lasting Graves disease. Sequencing libraries for TCR beta were prepared with iRepertoire HTBI primers and Arm-PCR of CDR3 regions. MiXCR was run by TCRdb on the multiplex PCR reads, yielding one entry per CDR3 protein. The data show some 560,000 distinct CDR3 sequences, 16% seen once. This sample's time point: newly diagnosed GD, antithyroid drugs for less than 3 months. The TCR library was prepared using RNA isolated from PBMCs. These data also featured in a second study, about T cells in Graves' hyperthyroidism and ophthalmopathy.

Sample: peripheral blood mononuclear cells (PBMCs), taken at new diagnosis, from a patient treated with antithyroid drugs. These receptors originate from a middle-aged woman with Graves disease.

This clonotype came up a few times. This rearrangement joins TRBV5-1 to TRBJ1-1; tentatively, D is TRBD1 (6 bases). CDR3 length equals 16 residues. Germline CDR1 SGHRS, CDR2 YFSETQ. V was pared by 5 bases and J by 4 bases, with 21 bases between. The CDR3 DNA sequence: TGCGCCAGCAGGTGGGGGGGCGCAAGGATGAGCACTGAAGCTTTCTTT. Translated: CASRWGGARMSTEAFF.

The chain combines TRBV12-3 or TRBV12-4 with TRBJ1-2; possible D gene TRBD1, 5 bases. Trimming removed 5 bases from V and 4 bases from J, with 14 bases in between. The CDR3 contains 14 residues. The CDR3: CASSDLGLFYGYTF. CDR3 DNA sequence: TGTGCCAGCAGTGATCTGGGACTCTTCTATGGCTACACCTTC.

This clonotype was found many times. V is TRBV12-3 or TRBV12-4 and J is TRBJ1-1; D gene unclear. Between the trimmed V and J ends, which lost 1 base and 6 bases, there was a span of 9 bases. This CDR3 has 13 amino acids. In DNA, the CDR3 is TGTGCCAGCAGTTTAGAGGGTTGGGCTGAAGCTTTCTTT. This translates into CASSLEGWAEAFF.